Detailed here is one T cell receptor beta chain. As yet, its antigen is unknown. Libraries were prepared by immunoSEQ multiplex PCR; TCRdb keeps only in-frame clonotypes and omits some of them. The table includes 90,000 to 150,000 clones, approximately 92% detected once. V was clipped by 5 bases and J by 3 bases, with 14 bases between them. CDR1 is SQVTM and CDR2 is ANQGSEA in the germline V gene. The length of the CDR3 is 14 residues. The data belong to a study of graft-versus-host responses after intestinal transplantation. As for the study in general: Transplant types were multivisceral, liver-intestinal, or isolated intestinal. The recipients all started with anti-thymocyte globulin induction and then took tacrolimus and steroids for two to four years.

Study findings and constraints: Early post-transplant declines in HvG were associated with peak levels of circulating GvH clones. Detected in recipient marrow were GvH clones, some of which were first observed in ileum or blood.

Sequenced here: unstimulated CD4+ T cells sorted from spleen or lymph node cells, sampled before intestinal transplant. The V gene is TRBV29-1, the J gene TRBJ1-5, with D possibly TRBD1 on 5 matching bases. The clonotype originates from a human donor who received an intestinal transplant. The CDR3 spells CSVSQGINNQPQHF. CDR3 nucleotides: TGCAGCGTTTCCCAGGGCATAAACAATCAGCCCCAGCATTTT.